The 7 T cell receptor beta chains below were found in one sample sequenced in a study of post-analysis software for immune sequencing data. Whole-study findings and limits: With TRBV5-6, TRBV5-1 and TRBV20-1 included, about five TRBV segments were more frequent in patients than in controls.

Included in the TCR beta cDNA libraries were unique molecular identifiers. A single record per CDR3 protein comes from TCRdb applying MiXCR to the PCR reads. Among some 890,000 distinct CDR3 sequences listed, roughly 50% were seen once. Their target antigens are unknown. The sample taken for sequencing was blood. These receptors were obtained from a girl aged 10 to 17 with multiple sclerosis.

This clonotype was counted between two and nine times. The gene calls are TRBV6-1 and TRBJ2-3; D unclear. Trimming removed 8 bases at V and 4 bases at J, with 25 bases between. Germline values: CDR1 MNHNS, CDR2 SASEGT. There are 17 residues in the CDR3. CDR3 bases: TGTGCCAGCGCGACGTCCCCCCTAGGATTTGCTTCAGATACGCAGTATTTT. Translated: CASATSPLGFASDTQYF.

V gene TRBV3-1 combines with J gene TRBJ2-3; D is unresolved. V gave up 3 bases and J gave up 4 bases, with 8 bases separating them. CDR1 and CDR2 from the germline V gene are LGHDT and YNNKEL (reference sequence). The CDR3 is made up of 13 amino acids. For the CDR3, the DNA is TGTGCCAGCAGCCACGTCTACTCAGATACGCAGTATTTT. Its translation is CASSHVYSDTQYF.

This rearrangement joins TRBV7-2 to TRBJ1-1, with 7 bases aligning to TRBD1. V shed 1 base, J shed 1 base, and the junction held 6 bases outside the gene matches. The CDR3 extends over 16 amino acids. The V gene's germline CDR1 is SGHTA and CDR2 FQGNSA. CDR3: CASSLVGRGGNTEAFF. For the CDR3, the DNA is TGTGCCAGCAGCTTAGTGGGCAGGGGGGGGAACACTGAAGCTTTCTTT.

CDR3 protein: CASGLPPQAFF. CDR3 coding DNA: TGTGCTAGTGGTTTGCCCCCGCAAGCTTTCTTT. This chain links TRBV12-5 with TRBJ1-1; the D is unclear. The CDR3 totals 11 residues. Germline values: CDR1 LGHNT, CDR2 FRNRAP. Trimming stripped 2 bases from V and 9 bases from J, with 7 bases between. Full variable domain (outside the CDR3, taken from reference TRBV12-5 and TRBJ1-1): DARVTQTPRHKVTEMGQEVTMRCQPILGHNTVFWYRQTMMQGLELLAYFRNRAPLDDSGMPKDRFSAEMPDATLATLKIQPSEPRDSAVYFCASGLPPQAFFGQGTRLTVV.

The chain joins TRBV18 to TRBJ2-5, with TRBD2 as a possible D gene (6 bases). Deletions cut 2 bases from V and 0 bases from J, with 10 bases between. Germline CDR1 and CDR2: KGHSH and LQKENI. The CDR3 runs to 15 residues. DNA of the CDR3: TGTGCCAGCTCACCAAGCAGGGACTACCAAGAGACCCAGTACTTC. Protein: CASSPSRDYQETQYF.

V and J are TRBV5-1 and TRBJ1-2; D unresolved. Trimming took 4 bases from V and 3 from J, leaving 10 bases between them. Germline V gene lookup returns CDR1 SGHRS and CDR2 YFSETQ. CDR3 length: 13 amino acids. The chain's CDR3 is CASSRPSDYGYTF. The CDR3 coding sequence is TGCGCCAGCAGCCGACCTTCGGACTATGGCTACACCTTC.

This clonotype has more than one count but fewer than ten. CDR3 residues: CASSARDRGTYEQYF. In DNA, the CDR3 is TGTGCCAGCAGCGCCCGGGACAGGGGTACCTACGAGCAGTACTTC. The chain employs TRBV7-8 and TRBJ2-7; 10 nucleotides match TRBD1. Germline V gene sequence: CDR1 SGHVS, CDR2 FQNEAQ. The CDR3 length is 15 residues. V gave up 5 bases and J gave up 2 bases; unmatched junction bases: 6.